Listed here are 6 T cell receptor beta chains from one sample, sequenced in a study of CD8+CD57+ T cells in acquired aplastic anemia. Genomic DNA templated the TCR beta VDJ and CDR3 profiling. TCRdb used MiXCR to reprocess the reads, holding one entry per CDR3 protein. Among approximately 270,000 distinct CDR3 sequences listed, 45% to 65% were seen once. Source material: sorted CD4+, CD8+, or CD8+CD57+ T cells (not recorded which) from PBMCs. These receptors all stem from a human donor with severe aplastic anemia or a healthy control (not recorded which).

This clonotype was found a few times. The chain combines TRBV7-2 with TRBJ2-3; 8 bases are shared with TRBD2. The J segment lost 4 bases and the V segment lost 1 base, leaving 7 bases of the junction unmatched. Germline V gene data show CDR1 as SGHTA and CDR2 as FQGNSA. This CDR3 contains 16 residues. Here the CDR3 DNA reads TGTGCCAGCAGCTTAGGTCCGGGAGGGCGGGCAGATACGCAGTATTTT. This translates into CASSLGPGGRADTQYF.

Details on this clonotype: This may be a read error, as it is one base from a much larger clone. V and J are TRBV7-6 and TRBJ2-2; a possible D gene is TRBD2 (5 bases). The CDR3 has 11 amino acids. Germline CDR1 reads SGHVS; CDR2 reads FNYEAQ. Here the CDR3 DNA reads TGTGCCAGCAGCCCAACCGGGGAGCTGTCTTTT. Translated: CASSPTGELSF.

V gene TRBV7-9 combines with J gene TRBJ2-7; possible D gene TRBD2, 6 bases. Germline V gene lookup returns CDR1 SEHNR and CDR2 FQNEAQ (reference sequence). The V end lost 1 base, the J end lost 3 bases, and 13 bases lay between the germline ends. The CDR3 is 15 residues long. The CDR3 nucleotides are TGTGCCAGCAGCTTAGGAGGCGCGGGGAACTACGAGCAGTACTTC. Translated: CASSLGGAGNYEQYF.

This rearrangement joins TRBV14 to TRBJ2-1; the match to TRBD2 covers 7 bases. This CDR3 comprises 14 residues. After removal of 1 base from V and 7 bases from J, the junction contained 4 bases not matched to a gene. Germline V gene lookup returns CDR1 SGHDN and CDR2 FVKESK. The CDR3 spells CASSQALAANEQFF. CDR3 nucleotides: TGTGCCAGCAGCCAAGCCCTAGCGGCTAATGAGCAGTTCTTC. The full variable domain, in which reference TRBV14 and TRBJ2-1 provide the parts outside the CDR3, is EAGVTQFPSHSVIEKGQTVTLRCDPISGHDNLYWYRRVMGKEIKFLLHFVKESKQDESGMPNNRFLAERTGGTYSTLKVQPAELEDSGVYFCASSQALAANEQFFGPGTRLTVL.

This chain links TRBV7-9 with TRBJ2-3; the D gene is possibly TRBD2 (6 bases). The CDR3 has 14 residues. Germline V gene sequence: CDR1 SEHNR, CDR2 FQNEAQ (reference sequence). V was cut by 0 bases and J by 6 bases, with 10 bases left in between. CDR3 loop: CASSLAGLADTQYF. CDR3 coding DNA: TGTGCCAGCAGCTTAGCGGGACTGGCGGATACGCAGTATTTT.

A note on this clonotype: Possible read error: a much larger clone is one base away. The chain uses TRBV6-4 and TRBJ2-3; possibly TRBD1 for D (5 bases). Germline-derived CDR1 and CDR2 are MRHNA and SNTAGT. This CDR3 region has 13 residues. This CDR3 reads CASSDSSTGTQYF. The CDR3 DNA is TGTGCCAGCAGTGACTCGAGCACAGGTACGCAGTATTTT.